The 14 T cell receptor beta chains presented below share a single source sample, sequenced in a study of blood T cells in healthy people across ages. A second roughly 6 to 11 cycle PCR used barcoded and J-beta primers. From the 5' RACE reads, TCRdb called clonotypes with MiXCR, one entry per CDR3 protein. The sample includes 800,000 to 950,000 distinct CDR3 sequences, 35% to 40% seen only once; the top ten take 13%. Source material: blood. The receptor set was obtained from a man aged 18 to 30 in good health.

The sample holds a few counts of this clonotype. The rearrangement links TRBV5-1 to TRBJ1-4, with 8 positions matching TRBD1. Germline V gene data show CDR1 as SGHRS and CDR2 as YFSETQ. The J segment lost 8 bases and the V segment lost 4 bases, leaving 10 bases of the junction unmatched. The CDR3 is 15 residues long. This chain's CDR3 is CASSMGQASGEKLFF. CDR3 nucleotide sequence: TGCGCCAGCAGCATGGGACAGGCCTCGGGGGAAAAACTGTTTTTT.

This clonotype was seen many times. J is TRBJ1-2 and V is TRBV6-1; the D is unclear. Trimming left V 4 bases short and J 7 bases short, with 13 bases between. CDR1 and CDR2 from the germline V gene are MNHNS and SASEGT. CDR3 length: 13 amino acids. The CDR3 protein is CASSGQMSFGYTF. In nucleotides, the CDR3 is TGTGCCAGCAGTGGCCAGATGTCCTTTGGCTACACCTTC.

This clonotype has just a few counts. The rearrangement links TRBV20-1 to TRBJ1-6, with D possibly matching TRBD1 (6 bases). Germline loops: CDR1 DFQATT, CDR2 SNEGSKA (reference sequence). The V end was cut by 2 bases, the J end by 5 bases, with 13 bases between. The CDR3 has 15 residues. CDR3 amino acids: CSARIGTMNNSPLHF. In DNA, the CDR3 is TGCAGTGCTAGAATTGGGACAATGAATAATTCACCCCTCCACTTT.

The chain carries TRBV7-2 and TRBJ2-1; 7 nucleotides agree with TRBD1. Trimming cost V 3 bases and J 6 bases; bases outside gene matches: 5. The CDR3 covers 14 residues. Germline CDR1 SGHTA, CDR2 FQGNSA. The CDR3 spells CASSLQTGTNEQFF. CDR3 in DNA: TGTGCCAGCAGCTTGCAGACAGGGACCAATGAGCAGTTCTTC.

The J gene is TRBJ1-1, the V gene TRBV25-1; D is ambiguous. Trimming pared 5 bases from V and 1 base from J, leaving 14 bases between. Germline CDR1 and CDR2: MGHDK and SYGVNS. This CDR3 spans 15 amino acids. CDR3: CASSPGTQTNTEAFF. CDR3 nucleotides: TGTGCCAGCAGTCCAGGTACACAAACGAACACTGAAGCTTTCTTT.

V and J are TRBV7-2 and TRBJ2-1; TRBD1 matches at 10 bases. Germline lookup yields CDR1 SGHTA and CDR2 FQGNSA. This CDR3 has 16 amino acids. The ends lost 2 bases at V and 7 bases at J; junction bases unmatched: 8. The CDR3 here is CASSLRSGTGVNEQFF. The CDR3 DNA sequence: TGTGCCAGCAGCTTACGTTCCGGGACAGGGGTGAATGAGCAGTTCTTC.

With regard to this clonotype: Given a much more abundant clone one base away, this may be a read error. The chain has TRBV6-2 or TRBV6-3 and TRBJ1-1, with no clear D. The CDR3 consists of 13 residues. The germline V gene has CDR1 MNHEY and CDR2 SVGEGT. With 4 bases removed from V and 0 bases from J, the gap between germline ends came to 6 bases. CDR3 DNA: TGTGCCAGCAGTTGGGCGATGAACACTGAAGCTTTCTTT. It is translated as CASSWAMNTEAFF.

The CDR3 sequence: CSVAGGWDYTF. CDR3 coding DNA: TGCAGCGTTGCAGGGGGCTGGGACTACACCTTC. The rearrangement links TRBV29-1 to TRBJ1-2, with 8 bases lining up with TRBD1. Trimming cost V 4 bases and J 10 bases; bases outside gene matches: 5. Germline loops: CDR1 SQVTM, CDR2 ANQGSEA. The CDR3 is 11 residues long.

This chain uses TRBV11-2 with TRBJ2-1; 7 positions agree with TRBD2. Trimming at V came to 1 base and at J to 13 bases, leaving 10 bases not matched to a gene. The CDR3 totals 14 residues. Germline V gene data show CDR1 as SGHAT and CDR2 as FQNNGV. The CDR3 DNA sequence: TGTGCCAGCAGCTTAGCGGGGGGAGCGGAGACCCAGTTCTTC. Its protein is CASSLAGGAETQFF.

The chain couples TRBV3-1 to TRBJ1-2; no reliable D call. V was pared by 1 base and J by 5 bases, with 17 bases between. The CDR3 runs to 16 residues. Germline V gene lookup returns CDR1 LGHDT and CDR2 YNNKEL (reference sequence). The CDR3 reads CASSQGLKGFGYGYTF. CDR3 nucleotide sequence: TGTGCCAGCAGCCAAGGTCTCAAGGGTTTCGGTTATGGCTACACCTTC.

This clonotype was detected once. This chain links TRBV12-3 or TRBV12-4 with TRBJ1-3, with D hard to call. The CDR3 contains 15 residues. Deletions cut 6 bases from V and 4 bases from J, with 16 bases between. The CDR3 here is CASSRTWGGGNTIYF. CDR3 bases: TGTGCCAGCAGCCGAACTTGGGGAGGCGGAAACACCATATATTTT.

This clonotype was recorded a few times. This chain joins TRBV12-3 or TRBV12-4 and TRBJ2-3; 9 bases agree with TRBD1. Trimming took 6 bases from V and 5 from J; bases not matched to a gene: 15. The CDR3 loop spans 17 amino acids. In nucleotides, the CDR3 is TGTGCCAGCAGCCTATTCACAGGGGGCGATCTAATAGATACGCAGTATTTT. Encoded protein: CASSLFTGGDLIDTQYF.

CDR3 nucleotides: TGTGCCAGCAGCCGAAGACTAGCGGGGCCCACAGATACGCAGTATTTT. Translated, it gives CASSRRLAGPTDTQYF. This rearrangement joins TRBV7-9 to TRBJ2-3, with 11 bases matching TRBD2. This CDR3 is 16 amino acids long. Germline V gives CDR1 SEHNR, CDR2 FQNEAQ (reference sequence). V was clipped by 5 bases and J by 2 bases; unmatched bases: 6.

This chain links TRBV25-1 with TRBJ1-2; tentative D call: TRBD1 (5 bases). The CDR3 extends over 13 amino acids. Trimming removed 8 bases at V and 2 bases at J, with 12 bases between. Germline loops: CDR1 MGHDK, CDR2 SYGVNS. CDR3 coding DNA: TGTGCCAGCGCCCAGACAGCGAACTATGGCTACACCTTC. It encodes CASAQTANYGYTF.